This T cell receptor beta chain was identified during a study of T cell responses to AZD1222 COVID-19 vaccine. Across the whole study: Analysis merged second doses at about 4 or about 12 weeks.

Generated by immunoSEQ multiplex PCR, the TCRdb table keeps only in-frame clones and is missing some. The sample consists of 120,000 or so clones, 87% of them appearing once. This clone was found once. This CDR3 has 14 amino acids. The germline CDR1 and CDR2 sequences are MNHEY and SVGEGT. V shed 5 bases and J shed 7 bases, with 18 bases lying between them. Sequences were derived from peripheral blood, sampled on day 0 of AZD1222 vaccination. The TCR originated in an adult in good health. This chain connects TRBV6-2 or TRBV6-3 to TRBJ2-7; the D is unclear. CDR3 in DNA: TGTGCCAGCAGTCCCCCAGGTGGGTTCAGTGAGCAGTACTTC. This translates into CASSPPGGFSEQYF.